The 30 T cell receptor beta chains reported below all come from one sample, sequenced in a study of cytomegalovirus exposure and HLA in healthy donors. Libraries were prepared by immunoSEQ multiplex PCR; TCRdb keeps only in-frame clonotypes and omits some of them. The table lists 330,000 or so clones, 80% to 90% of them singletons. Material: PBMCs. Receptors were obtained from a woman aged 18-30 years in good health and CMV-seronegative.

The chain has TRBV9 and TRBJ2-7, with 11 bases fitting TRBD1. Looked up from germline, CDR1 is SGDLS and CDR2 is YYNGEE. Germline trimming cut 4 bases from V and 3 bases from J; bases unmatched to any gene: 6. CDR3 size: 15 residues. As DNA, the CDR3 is TGTGCCAGCAGCACCGGGACAGGGGGGTTCTACGAGCAGTACTTC. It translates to CASSTGTGGFYEQYF.

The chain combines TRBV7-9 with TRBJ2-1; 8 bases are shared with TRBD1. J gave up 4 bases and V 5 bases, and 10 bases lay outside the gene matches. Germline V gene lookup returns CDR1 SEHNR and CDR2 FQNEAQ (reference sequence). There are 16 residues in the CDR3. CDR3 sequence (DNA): TGTGCCAGCAGCCTGACAGGGGTAGCGTCGTACAATGAGCAGTTCTTC. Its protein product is CASSLTGVASYNEQFF.

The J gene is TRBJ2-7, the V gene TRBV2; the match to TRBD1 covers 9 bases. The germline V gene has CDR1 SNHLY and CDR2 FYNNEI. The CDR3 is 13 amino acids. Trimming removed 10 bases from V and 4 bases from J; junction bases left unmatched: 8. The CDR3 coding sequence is TGTGCCACTCTCCGGGACAGGGATTACGAGCAGTACTTC. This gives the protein CATLRDRDYEQYF.

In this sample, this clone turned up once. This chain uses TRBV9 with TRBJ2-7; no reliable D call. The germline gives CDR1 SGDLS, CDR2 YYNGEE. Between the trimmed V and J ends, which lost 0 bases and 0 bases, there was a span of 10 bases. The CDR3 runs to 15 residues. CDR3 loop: CASSVGPESSYEQYF. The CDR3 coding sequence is TGTGCCAGCAGCGTAGGGCCCGAAAGCTCCTACGAGCAGTACTTC.

Here the CDR3 reads CASSLEVRGLYGYTF. The CDR3 DNA is TGTGCCAGCAGCTTAGAGGTCAGGGGCTTGTATGGCTACACCTTC. The V gene is TRBV7-2, the J gene TRBJ1-2; the D gene is possibly TRBD1 (6 bases). The CDR3 is made up of 15 amino acids. CDR1 and CDR2 from the germline V gene are SGHTA and FQGNSA. The V gene lost 1 base and the J gene lost 5 bases, with 14 bases spanning the gap.

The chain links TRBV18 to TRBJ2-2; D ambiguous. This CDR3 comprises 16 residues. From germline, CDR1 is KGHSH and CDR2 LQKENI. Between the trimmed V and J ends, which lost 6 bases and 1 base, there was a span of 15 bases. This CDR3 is CASSPESLGNTGELFF. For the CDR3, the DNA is TGTGCCAGCTCCCCGGAGAGCCTGGGGAACACCGGGGAGCTGTTTTTT. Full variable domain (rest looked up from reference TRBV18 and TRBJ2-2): NAGVMQNPRHLVRRRGQEARLRCSPMKGHSHVYWYRQLPEEGLKFMVYLQKENIIDESGMPKERFSAEFPKEGPSILRIQQVVRGDSAAYFCASSPESLGNTGELFFGEGSRLTVL.

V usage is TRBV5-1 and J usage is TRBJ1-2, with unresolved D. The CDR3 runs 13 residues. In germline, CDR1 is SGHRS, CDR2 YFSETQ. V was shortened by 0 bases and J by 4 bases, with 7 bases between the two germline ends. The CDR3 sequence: CASSLDGVYGYTF. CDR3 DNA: TGCGCCAGCAGCTTGGACGGAGTCTATGGCTACACCTTC.

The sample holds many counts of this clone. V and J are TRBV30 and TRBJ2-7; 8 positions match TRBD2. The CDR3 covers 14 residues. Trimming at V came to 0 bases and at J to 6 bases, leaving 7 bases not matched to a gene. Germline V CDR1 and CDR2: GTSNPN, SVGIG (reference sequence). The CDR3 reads CAWSVDGRAGEQYF. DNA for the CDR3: TGTGCCTGGAGTGTAGACGGGAGGGCCGGCGAGCAGTACTTC. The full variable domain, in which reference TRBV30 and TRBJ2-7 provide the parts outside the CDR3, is SQTIHQWPATLVQPVGSPLSLECTVEGTSNPNLYWYRQAAGRGLQLLFYSVGIGQISSEVPQNLSASRPQDRQFILSSKKLLLSDSGFYLCAWSVDGRAGEQYFGPGTRLTVT.

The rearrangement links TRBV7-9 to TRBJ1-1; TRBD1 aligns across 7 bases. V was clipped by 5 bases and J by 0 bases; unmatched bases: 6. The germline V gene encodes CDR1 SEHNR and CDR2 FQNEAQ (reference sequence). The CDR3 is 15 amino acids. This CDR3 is CASSTRQGMNTEAFF. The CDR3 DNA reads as TGTGCCAGCAGCACAAGACAGGGCATGAACACTGAAGCTTTCTTT. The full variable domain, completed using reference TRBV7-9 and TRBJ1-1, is DTGVSQNPRHKITKRGQNVTFRCDPISEHNRLYWYRQTLGQGPEFLTYFQNEAQLEKSRLLSDRFSAERPKGSFSTLEIQRTEQGDSAMYLCASSTRQGMNTEAFFGQGTRLTVV.

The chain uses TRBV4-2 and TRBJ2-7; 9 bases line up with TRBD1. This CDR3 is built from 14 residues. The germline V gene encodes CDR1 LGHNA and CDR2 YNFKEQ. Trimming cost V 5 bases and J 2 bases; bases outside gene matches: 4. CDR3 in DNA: TGTGCCAGCAGCTTCGGGACAGGGACCTACGAGCAGTACTTC. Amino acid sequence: CASSFGTGTYEQYF.

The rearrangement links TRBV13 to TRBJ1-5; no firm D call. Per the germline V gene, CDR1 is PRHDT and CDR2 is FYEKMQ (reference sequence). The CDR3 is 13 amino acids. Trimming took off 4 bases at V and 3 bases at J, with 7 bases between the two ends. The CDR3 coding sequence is TGTGCCAGCAGCTCCCGGGACAATCAGCCCCAGCATTTT. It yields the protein CASSSRDNQPQHF.

The CDR3 sequence is CASSPLGGGADTQYF. The CDR3 DNA reads as TGTGCCAGCAGCCCTCTGGGAGGGGGGGCAGATACGCAGTATTTT. This chain uses TRBV11-2 with TRBJ2-3, with a weak D call TRBD2 (7 bases). CDR1 and CDR2 from the germline V gene are SGHAT and FQNNGV. This CDR3 has 15 amino acids. With 5 bases removed from V and 4 bases from J, the gap between germline ends came to 16 bases.

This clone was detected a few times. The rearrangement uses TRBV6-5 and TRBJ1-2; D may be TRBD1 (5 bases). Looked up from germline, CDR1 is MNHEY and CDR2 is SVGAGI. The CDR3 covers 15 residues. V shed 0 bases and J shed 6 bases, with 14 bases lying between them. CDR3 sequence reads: CASSYSARVTHGYTF. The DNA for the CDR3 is TGTGCCAGCAGTTACTCCGCCAGGGTAACCCATGGCTACACCTTC.

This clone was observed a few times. This CDR3 reads CASSPGTGREQYF. CDR3 in DNA: TGTGCCAGCTCACCCGGGACAGGGCGCGAGCAGTACTTC. This chain connects TRBV18 to TRBJ2-7; TRBD1 matches at 9 bases. Per the germline V gene, CDR1 is KGHSH and CDR2 is LQKENI. The CDR3 consists of 13 residues. V shed 3 bases and J 6 bases; nucleotides not matched to a gene: 3.

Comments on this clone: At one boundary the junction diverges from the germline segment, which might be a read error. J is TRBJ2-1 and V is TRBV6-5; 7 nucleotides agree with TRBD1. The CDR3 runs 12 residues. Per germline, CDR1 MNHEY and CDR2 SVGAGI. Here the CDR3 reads CASSRLPGTVIF. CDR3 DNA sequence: TGTGCCAGCAGTCGTCTTCCCGGGACAGTAATCTTC.

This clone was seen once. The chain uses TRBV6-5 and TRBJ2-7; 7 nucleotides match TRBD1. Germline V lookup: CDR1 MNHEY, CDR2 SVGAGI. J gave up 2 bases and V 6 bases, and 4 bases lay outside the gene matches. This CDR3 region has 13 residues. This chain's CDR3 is CASSRDSTYEQYF. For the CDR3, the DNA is TGTGCCAGCAGCCGGGACAGCACCTACGAGCAGTACTTC.

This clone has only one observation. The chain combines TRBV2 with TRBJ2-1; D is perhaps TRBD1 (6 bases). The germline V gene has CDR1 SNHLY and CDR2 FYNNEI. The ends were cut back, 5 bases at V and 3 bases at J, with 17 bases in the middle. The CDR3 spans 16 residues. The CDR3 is CASSLQGLIGYNEQFF. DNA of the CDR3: TGTGCCAGCAGTCTGCAGGGGCTTATAGGCTACAATGAGCAGTTCTTC.

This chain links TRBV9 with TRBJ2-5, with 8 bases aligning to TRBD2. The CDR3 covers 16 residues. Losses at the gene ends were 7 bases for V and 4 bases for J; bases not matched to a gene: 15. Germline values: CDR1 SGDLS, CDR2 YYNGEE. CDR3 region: CASSLDVAGSGETQYF. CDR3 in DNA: TGTGCCAGCTCTCTTGACGTAGCGGGAAGCGGAGAGACCCAGTACTTC.

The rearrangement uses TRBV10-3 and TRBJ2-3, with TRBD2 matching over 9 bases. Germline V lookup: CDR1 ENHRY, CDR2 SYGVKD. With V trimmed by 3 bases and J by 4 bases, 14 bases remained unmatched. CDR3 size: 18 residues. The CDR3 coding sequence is TGTGCCATCAGTGATATCTCGGCTAGCGGGACTCTTTCAGATACGCAGTATTTT. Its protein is CAISDISASGTLSDTQYF.

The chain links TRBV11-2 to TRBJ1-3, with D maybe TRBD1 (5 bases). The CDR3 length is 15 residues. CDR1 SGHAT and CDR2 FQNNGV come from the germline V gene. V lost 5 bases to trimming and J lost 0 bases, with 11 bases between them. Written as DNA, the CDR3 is TGTGCCAGCAGCCAGTTCAGGGTCTCTGGAAACACCATATATTTT. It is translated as CASSQFRVSGNTIYF.

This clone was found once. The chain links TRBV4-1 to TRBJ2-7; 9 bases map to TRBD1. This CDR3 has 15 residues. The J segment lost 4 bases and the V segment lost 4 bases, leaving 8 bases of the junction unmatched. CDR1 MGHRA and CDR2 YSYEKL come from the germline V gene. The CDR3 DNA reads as TGCGCCAGCAGCCCGATTACAGGGGGCGGATACGAGCAGTACTTC. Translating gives CASSPITGGGYEQYF.

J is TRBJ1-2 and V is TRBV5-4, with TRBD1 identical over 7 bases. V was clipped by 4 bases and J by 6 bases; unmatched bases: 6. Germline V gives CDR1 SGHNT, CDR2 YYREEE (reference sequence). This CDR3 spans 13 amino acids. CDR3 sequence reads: CASSIRGPDGYTF. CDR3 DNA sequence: TGTGCCAGCAGCATTAGGGGGCCTGATGGCTACACCTTC. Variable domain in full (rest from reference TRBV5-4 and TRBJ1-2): ETGVTQSPTHLIKTRGQQVTLRCSSQSGHNTVSWYQQALGQGPQFIFQYYREEENGRGNFPPRFSGLQFPNYSSELNVNALELDDSALYLCASSIRGPDGYTFGSGTRLTVV.

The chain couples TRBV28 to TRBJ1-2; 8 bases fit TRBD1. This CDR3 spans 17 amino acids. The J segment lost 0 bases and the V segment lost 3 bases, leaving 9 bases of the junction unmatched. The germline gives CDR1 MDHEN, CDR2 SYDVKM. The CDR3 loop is CASSLGTGPPPNYGYTF. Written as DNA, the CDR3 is TGTGCCAGCAGTTTGGGGACAGGTCCGCCACCTAACTATGGCTACACCTTC.

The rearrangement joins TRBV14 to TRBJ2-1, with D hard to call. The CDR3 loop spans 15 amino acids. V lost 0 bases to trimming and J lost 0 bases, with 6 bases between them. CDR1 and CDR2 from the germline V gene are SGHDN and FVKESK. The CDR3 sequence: CASSQEAYSYNEQFF. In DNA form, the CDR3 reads TGTGCCAGCAGCCAAGAAGCCTACTCCTACAATGAGCAGTTCTTC.

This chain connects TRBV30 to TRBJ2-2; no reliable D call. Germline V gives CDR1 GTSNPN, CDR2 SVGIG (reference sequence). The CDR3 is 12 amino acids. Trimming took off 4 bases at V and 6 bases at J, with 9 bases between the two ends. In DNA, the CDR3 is TGTGCCTGGAACCAAGTAGCCGGGGAGCTGTTTTTT. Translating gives CAWNQVAGELFF.

CDR3 sequence reads: CASSKGAGNQPQHF. DNA for the CDR3: TGTGCCAGCTCAAAAGGGGCGGGCAATCAGCCCCAGCATTTT. This chain joins TRBV6-6 and TRBJ1-5, with D tentatively TRBD1 (5 bases). Trimming removed 8 bases from V and 2 bases from J, with 13 bases in between. The germline CDR1 and CDR2 sequences are MNHNY and SVGAGI (reference sequence). The CDR3 sequence is 14 residues long.

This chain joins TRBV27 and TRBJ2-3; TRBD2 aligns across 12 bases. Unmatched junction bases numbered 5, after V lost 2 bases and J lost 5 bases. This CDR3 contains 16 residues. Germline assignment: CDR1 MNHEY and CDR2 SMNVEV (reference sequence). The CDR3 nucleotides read TGTGCCAGCAGTTTACTAGCGGGAGGGCGGGGAGATACGCAGTATTTT. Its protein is CASSLLAGGRGDTQYF.

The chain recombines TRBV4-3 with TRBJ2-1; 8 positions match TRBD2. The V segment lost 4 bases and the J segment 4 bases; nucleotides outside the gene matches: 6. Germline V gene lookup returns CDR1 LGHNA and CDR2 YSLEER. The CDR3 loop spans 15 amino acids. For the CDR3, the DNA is TGCGCCAGCAGCCCCTGGACTAGCAATTACAATGAGCAGTTCTTC. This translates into CASSPWTSNYNEQFF.

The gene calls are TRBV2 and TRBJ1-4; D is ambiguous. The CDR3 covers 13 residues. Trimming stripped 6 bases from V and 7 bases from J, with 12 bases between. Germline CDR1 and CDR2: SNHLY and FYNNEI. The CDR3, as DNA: TGTGCCAGCAGAAAAGAGTCGGGTGAAAAACTGTTTTTT. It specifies CASRKESGEKLFF.

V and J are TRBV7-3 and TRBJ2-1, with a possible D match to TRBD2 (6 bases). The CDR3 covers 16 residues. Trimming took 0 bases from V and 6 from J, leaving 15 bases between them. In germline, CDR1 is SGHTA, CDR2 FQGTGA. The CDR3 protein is CASSLTQGAGPNEQFF. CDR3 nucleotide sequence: TGTGCCAGCAGCTTAACGCAGGGAGCGGGCCCCAATGAGCAGTTCTTC. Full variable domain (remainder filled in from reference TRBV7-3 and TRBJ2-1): GAGVSQTPSNKVTEKGKYVELRCDPISGHTALYWYRQSLGQGPEFLIYFQGTGAADDSGLPNDRFFAVRPEGSVSTLKIQRTERGDSAVYLCASSLTQGAGPNEQFFGPGTRLTVL.